The clone carrying this T cell receptor (beta chain) came up many times. Its antigen is not known. A TCRbeta library incorporating unique molecular identifiers was prepared. TCRdb fed the PCR reads into MiXCR, producing one record per CDR3 protein. The sample holds around 450,000 distinct CDR3 sequences, over 40% seen once. These data come from a study of T-cell reconstitution after alpha-beta-depleted transplantation in children. Findings and caveats of the study: Several hundred expanded graft clones reportedly supplied alpha-beta T cells about two months after transplant. Some patients' high day-60 TCRbeta diversity was attributed to recipient cells surviving conditioning. When one year had passed after transplant, most T-cell counts and diversity came from newly produced T cells.

V gave up 3 bases and J gave up 6 bases; unmatched junction bases: 10. The CDR3 sequence is 15 residues long. Germline V gives CDR1 SEHNR, CDR2 FQNEAQ (reference sequence). J is TRBJ2-7 and V is TRBV7-9; TRBD1 agrees at 8 bases. This material consisted of PBMCs, taken before TCRalphabeta/CD19-depleted stem cell transplant. This clonotype was sampled from a girl aged 2-9 years with aplastic anemia, due to receive a stem cell transplant. CDR3: CASSFSDRAVGEQYF. DNA of the CDR3: TGTGCCAGCAGCTTCTCGGACAGGGCAGTTGGCGAGCAGTACTTC.